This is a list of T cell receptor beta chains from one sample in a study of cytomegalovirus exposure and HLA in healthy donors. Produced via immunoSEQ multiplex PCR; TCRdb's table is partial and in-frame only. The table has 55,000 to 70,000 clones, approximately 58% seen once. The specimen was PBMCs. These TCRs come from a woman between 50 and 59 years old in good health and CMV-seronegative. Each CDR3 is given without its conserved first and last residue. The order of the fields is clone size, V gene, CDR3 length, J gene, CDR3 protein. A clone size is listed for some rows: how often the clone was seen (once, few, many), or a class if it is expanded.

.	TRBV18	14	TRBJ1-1	ASSPGTGVLNTEAF
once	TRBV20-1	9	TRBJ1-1	SAKDRAEAF
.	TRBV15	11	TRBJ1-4	ATRGATNEKLF
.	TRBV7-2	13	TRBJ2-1	ASRVGTHTYNEQF
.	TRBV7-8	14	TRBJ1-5	ASSLEGTGLYQPQH
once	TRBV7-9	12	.	ASSHDRLTYEQY
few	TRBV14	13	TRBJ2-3	ASSQREGPQDTQY
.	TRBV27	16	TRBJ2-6	ASQDNFRRHSGANVLT
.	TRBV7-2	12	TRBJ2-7	ASSLNPGIYEQY
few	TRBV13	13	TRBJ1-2	ASSLGLRDMSGYT
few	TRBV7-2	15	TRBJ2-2	ASSRLRGLAGAGELF
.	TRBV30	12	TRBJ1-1	AWNRGRLNTEAF
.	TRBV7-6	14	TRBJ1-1	ASSLMGQGANTEAF
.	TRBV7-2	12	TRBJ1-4	ASSLGGYGEKLF